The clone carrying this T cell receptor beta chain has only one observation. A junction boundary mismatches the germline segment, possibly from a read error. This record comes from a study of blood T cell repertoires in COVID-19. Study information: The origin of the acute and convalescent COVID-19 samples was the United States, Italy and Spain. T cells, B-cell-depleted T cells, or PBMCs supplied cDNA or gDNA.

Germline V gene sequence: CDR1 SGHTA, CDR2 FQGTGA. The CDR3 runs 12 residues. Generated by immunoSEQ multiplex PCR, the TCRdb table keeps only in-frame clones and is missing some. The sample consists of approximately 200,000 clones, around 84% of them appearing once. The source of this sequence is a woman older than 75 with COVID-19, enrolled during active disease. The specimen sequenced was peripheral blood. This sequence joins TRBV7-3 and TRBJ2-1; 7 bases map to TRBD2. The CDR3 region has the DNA TGTGCCAGCAGCCTTGGACTAGAGGGTCTGGTCTTC. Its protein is CASSLGLEGLVF.